The 3 T cell receptor beta chains listed next were all sequenced from one sample in a study of blood T cell repertoires in COVID-19. Some clones are missing from TCRdb's copy, which holds only in-frame ones; the method was immunoSEQ multiplex PCR. Here the sample spans 200,000 to 250,000 clones, 80% to 90% being singletons. Sequenced input: PBMCs or T cells enriched from blood (not recorded which). The origin of the receptors is a man aged 35-49 years who had recovered from COVID-19.

The chain carries TRBV13 and TRBJ1-2; D unresolved. Trimming removed 5 bases from V and 5 bases from J, with 21 bases in between. The length of the CDR3 is 16 residues. The germline V gene has CDR1 PRHDT and CDR2 FYEKMQ (reference sequence). The CDR3: CASSPSFVRASYGYTF. CDR3 DNA sequence: TGTGCCAGCAGCCCATCCTTCGTTAGAGCTTCGTATGGCTACACCTTC.

The rearrangement uses TRBV7-2 and TRBJ2-5; D is possibly TRBD2 (6 bases). The CDR3 extends over 14 amino acids. Germline V gene data show CDR1 as SGHTA and CDR2 as FQGNSA. Trimming took off 5 bases at V and 7 bases at J, with 17 bases between the two ends. As DNA, the CDR3 is TGTGCCAGCAGCGCCCGACCGTCCGGGGGGACCCAGTACTTC. Translated: CASSARPSGGTQYF.

This clone was recorded a few times. The chain carries TRBV6-2 or TRBV6-3 and TRBJ1-2, with TRBD1 as a possible D gene (6 bases). V gave up 4 bases and J gave up 4 bases, with 7 bases separating them. From germline, CDR1 is MNHEY and CDR2 SVGEGT. This CDR3 contains 12 residues. As DNA, the CDR3 is TGTGCCAGCAGTTGGACAGTCTATGGCTACACCTTC. It specifies CASSWTVYGYTF.